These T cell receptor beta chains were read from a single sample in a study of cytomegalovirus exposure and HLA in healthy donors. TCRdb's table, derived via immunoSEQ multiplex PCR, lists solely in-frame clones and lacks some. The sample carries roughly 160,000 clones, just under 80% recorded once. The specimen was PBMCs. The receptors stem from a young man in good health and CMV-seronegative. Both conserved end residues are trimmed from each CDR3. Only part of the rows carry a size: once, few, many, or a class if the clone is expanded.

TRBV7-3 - ASSITTHYQPQH
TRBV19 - ASRTGTLANYGYT
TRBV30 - AWSTGSEQY
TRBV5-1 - ASSYGLAGFSYNEQF
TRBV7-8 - ASSLSGRGRNEKLF
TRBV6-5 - ASSIGDEQY
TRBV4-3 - ASSQDSTHSGNTIY
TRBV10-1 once ASSVGRAGGKNEQF
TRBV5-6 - ASSLVSQFYEQY
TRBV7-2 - ASSAQGGTGELF
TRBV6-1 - ASNNSPGSYEQY
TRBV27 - ASSLNRGNEQF
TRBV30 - AWSLLRRTEAF
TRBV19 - ASSTSGGRNEQF
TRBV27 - ASSLSSPGEGNYEQY
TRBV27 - AIRLAGPYNEQF
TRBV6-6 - ASRQDIQETQY
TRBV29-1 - SVRGQGTPNEKLF
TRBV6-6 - ASSQSRGLEAF
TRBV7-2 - ASSLTGVGNQPQH
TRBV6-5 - ASSYSRVGRSYEQY
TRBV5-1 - ASSATGGSNYGYT
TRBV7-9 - ASSLLAGVGEQF